Below are 32 T cell receptor beta chains sequenced from a single sample in a study of CD8 T cells in Susac syndrome. When the RNA was reverse transcribed, random hexamers were used with an input of roughly 0.45 to 1 ug. TCRdb redid the calling of the immunoSEQ multiplex PCR reads with MiXCR, one entry per CDR3 protein. Among roughly 250,000 distinct CDR3 sequences listed, 90% to 96% were seen once. The source material was CD4+ T cells from PBMCs. These receptor sequences come from a human donor with Susac syndrome.

The chain combines TRBV20-1 with TRBJ1-5; D is possibly TRBD1 (5 bases). The CDR3 spans 18 residues. V lost 6 bases, J lost 5 bases, and 29 bases lay in between. CDR1 and CDR2 from the germline V gene are DFQATT and SNEGSKA (reference sequence). The CDR3, as DNA: TGCAGTGCCCGTCCAGGGTTCGGGGGGAGGATAGTGGATCAGCCCCAGCATTTT. This gives the protein CSARPGFGGRIVDQPQHF.

The chain couples TRBV15 to TRBJ2-5; 9 nucleotides match TRBD2. There are 15 residues in the CDR3. The V gene end was trimmed by 8 bases and the J gene end by 5 bases; junction bases not matched to a gene: 12. Germline V gene sequence: CDR1 LNHNV, CDR2 YYDKDF (reference sequence). CDR3 coding DNA: TGTGCCACCCGGATAGGCGGGAGGGGGCGGGAGACCCAGTACTTC. It encodes CATRIGGRGRETQYF.

The chain uses TRBV12-3 or TRBV12-4 and TRBJ1-1; TRBD1 is a possible D gene (5 bases). This CDR3 contains 15 residues. V lost 2 bases and J 5 bases, leaving 15 bases between the germline ends. The CDR3 DNA reads TGTGCCAGCAGTTTACCCCTGGGCAGGGATACTGAAGCTTTCTTT. Translating it yields CASSLPLGRDTEAFF.

The V call is TRBV29-1, the J call TRBJ2-1, with 8 bases that match TRBD2. The germline CDR1 and CDR2 sequences are SQVTM and ANQGSEA. V shed 3 bases, J shed 6 bases, and the junction held 7 bases outside the gene matches. The CDR3 sequence is 14 residues long. CDR3: CSVDVSGTGNEQFF. CDR3 nucleotide sequence: TGCAGCGTTGACGTTAGCGGGACTGGCAATGAGCAGTTCTTC.

The chain carries TRBV24-1 and TRBJ2-5, with 7 nucleotides matching TRBD1. Germline V gene lookup returns CDR1 KGHDR and CDR2 SFDVKD. The CDR3 spans 16 residues. V was clipped by 3 bases and J by 5 bases; unmatched bases: 11. Here the CDR3 DNA reads TGTGCCACCAGTGATCCTCAAGGGGGCACAGGCGAGACCCAGTACTTC. It is translated as CATSDPQGGTGETQYF.

The rearrangement links TRBV19 to TRBJ2-1; D gene uncertain. Germline V gene data show CDR1 as LNHDA and CDR2 as SQIVND (reference sequence). The CDR3 covers 14 residues. V was trimmed by 4 bases and J by 6 bases, leaving 13 bases between them. The CDR3 nucleotides are TGTGCCAGTAGTACTCGGTTAATGGTCAATGAGCAGTTCTTC. Translated: CASSTRLMVNEQFF.

V gene TRBV29-1 combines with J gene TRBJ2-5, with D perhaps TRBD2 (6 bases). CDR3 length equals 18 residues. V was shortened by 0 bases and J by 5 bases, with 25 bases between the two germline ends. CDR1 is SQVTM and CDR2 is ANQGSEA in the germline V gene. CDR3 sequence reads: CSVEDRARGAGPPETQYF. The CDR3 DNA follows: TGCAGCGTTGAAGATCGGGCCCGCGGAGCGGGTCCCCCGGAGACCCAGTACTTC.

The V and J genes are TRBV15 and TRBJ1-4, with D perhaps matching TRBD1 (5 bases). The CDR3 loop spans 16 amino acids. V lost 1 base, J lost 7 bases, and 16 bases lay in between. The germline CDR1 and CDR2 sequences are LNHNV and YYDKDF (reference sequence). The CDR3 DNA reads TGTGCCACCAGCAGAGTGGGCAGGGCGAAGGCTGAAAAACTGTTTTTT. Its translation is CATSRVGRAKAEKLFF.

The gene calls are TRBV9 and TRBJ2-1; TRBD2 agrees at 10 bases. The ends lost 1 base at V and 8 bases at J; junction bases unmatched: 6. The CDR3 covers 15 residues. Germline CDR1 is SGDLS and CDR2 is YYNGEE. CDR3: CASSVFPSGSHEQFF. The CDR3, as DNA: TGTGCCAGCAGCGTATTTCCTAGCGGGAGCCATGAGCAGTTCTTC.

The rearrangement joins TRBV30 to TRBJ1-4, with D unclear. This CDR3 has 14 residues. Per the germline V gene, CDR1 is GTSNPN and CDR2 is SVGIG (reference sequence). The germline V and J ends were trimmed by 2 bases and 7 bases, with 14 bases remaining between them. Here the CDR3 DNA reads TGTGCCTGGAGTTCCCCATGGGGAGGTGAAAAACTGTTTTTT. This sequence encodes CAWSSPWGGEKLFF. The full variable domain, in which reference TRBV30 and TRBJ1-4 provide the parts outside the CDR3, is SQTIHQWPATLVQPVGSPLSLECTVEGTSNPNLYWYRQAAGRGLQLLFYSVGIGQISSEVPQNLSASRPQDRQFILSSKKLLLSDSGFYLCAWSSPWGGEKLFFGSGTQLSVL.

The V and J genes are TRBV2 and TRBJ1-5; no firm D call. This CDR3 contains 13 residues. V gave up 8 bases and J gave up 3 bases, with 11 bases separating them. Germline values: CDR1 SNHLY, CDR2 FYNNEI. The CDR3 DNA reads TGTGCCAGCGGGAGAGATCTCAATCAGCCCCAGCATTTT. It yields the protein CASGRDLNQPQHF.

J is TRBJ1-2 and V is TRBV30; no firm D call. Germline V lookup: CDR1 GTSNPN, CDR2 SVGIG (reference sequence). The CDR3 length is 11 residues. Trimming pared 2 bases from V and 1 base from J, leaving 2 bases between. The CDR3 nucleotides read TGTGCCTGGAGTCTTAACTATGGCTACACCTTC. Protein: CAWSLNYGYTF.

This clonotype was seen once. The chain couples TRBV20-1 to TRBJ1-2; D not resolved. V was pared by 7 bases and J by 5 bases, with 8 bases between. CDR3 size: 10 residues. Per the germline V gene, CDR1 is DFQATT and CDR2 is SNEGSKA (reference sequence). CDR3 sequence: CSVREYGYTF. DNA of the CDR3: TGCAGTGTAAGGGAGTATGGCTACACCTTC.

In this sample, this clonotype turned up once. The rearrangement links TRBV20-1 to TRBJ1-2; D ambiguous. The germline V gene has CDR1 DFQATT and CDR2 SNEGSKA (reference sequence). The V gene lost 2 bases and the J gene lost 7 bases, with 11 bases spanning the gap. CDR3 length: 12 amino acids. The chain's CDR3 is CSARRQAGGYTF. In DNA form, the CDR3 reads TGCAGTGCTAGAAGGCAGGCCGGTGGCTACACCTTC.

This clonotype came up once. The J gene is TRBJ2-3, the V gene TRBV9; 7 bases are a match to TRBD1. V dropped 0 bases and J dropped 2; count of bases not matched to a gene: 12. The germline CDR1 and CDR2 sequences are SGDLS and YYNGEE. The CDR3 contains 18 residues. The CDR3: CASSVGRQGRVYTDTQYF. The DNA for the CDR3 is TGTGCCAGCAGCGTAGGGAGACAGGGAAGAGTTTACACAGATACGCAGTATTTT.

The genes are TRBV7-3 and TRBJ2-6; D is perhaps TRBD1 (6 bases). From germline, CDR1 is SGHTA and CDR2 FQGTGA. The ends were cut back, 5 bases at V and 2 bases at J, with 13 bases in the middle. This CDR3 has 16 residues. The CDR3 DNA reads TGTGCCAGCAGCCACGACAGGTCCCCTGGGGCCAACGTCCTGACTTTC. Its translation: CASSHDRSPGANVLTF.

The chain couples TRBV4-1 to TRBJ2-7, with D hard to call. Germline V lookup: CDR1 MGHRA, CDR2 YSYEKL. Trimming removed 1 base at V and 0 bases at J, with 7 bases between. This CDR3 is 14 amino acids long. CDR3 loop: CASSQAWGSYEQYF. For the CDR3, the DNA is TGCGCCAGCAGCCAAGCATGGGGCTCCTACGAGCAGTACTTC.

This clonotype occurred once. The chain combines TRBV5-1 with TRBJ2-7, with D possibly TRBD2 on 5 matching bases. CDR3 size: 13 residues. Germline V lookup: CDR1 SGHRS, CDR2 YFSETQ. V lost 4 bases to trimming and J lost 5 bases, with 13 bases between them. The CDR3 reads CASSRSRVHEQYF. The CDR3 bases are TGCGCCAGCAGCCGTTCGAGGGTTCACGAGCAGTACTTC.

CDR3 DNA: TGTGCCAGCATACCTAGTCGGGGGGGTTCGTTTCCTGAAGCTTTCTTT. Translation gives CASIPSRGGSFPEAFF. The rearrangement links TRBV28 to TRBJ1-1; D may be TRBD1 (5 bases). Germline V lookup: CDR1 MDHEN, CDR2 SYDVKM. The V end lost 7 bases, the J end lost 6 bases, and 24 bases lay between the germline ends. The CDR3 spans 16 residues.

The V and J genes are TRBV19 and TRBJ2-1; 7 positions match TRBD2. The CDR3 totals 14 residues. V was clipped by 10 bases and J by 4 bases; unmatched bases: 10. Germline V gene sequence: CDR1 LNHDA, CDR2 SQIVND (reference sequence). The DNA of the CDR3 is TGTGCCACCTCCGTTAGCGGGCTATACAATGAGCAGTTCTTC. This encodes CATSVSGLYNEQFF. Using reference TRBV19 and TRBJ2-1 for the parts outside the CDR3, the full variable domain is DGGITQSPKYLFRKEGQNVTLSCEQNLNHDAMYWYRQDPGQGLRLIYYSQIVNDFQKGDIAEGYSVSREKKESFPLTVTSAQKNPTAFYLCATSVSGLYNEQFFGPGTRLTVL.

This rearrangement joins TRBV28 to TRBJ1-5; unclear D gene. Looked up from germline, CDR1 is MDHEN and CDR2 is SYDVKM. This CDR3 region has 15 residues. Trimming left V 4 bases short and J 3 bases short, with 13 bases between. This CDR3 is CASSSPRHPNQPQHF. CDR3 in DNA: TGTGCCAGCAGTTCCCCGCGACATCCCAATCAGCCCCAGCATTTT.

The gene calls are TRBV20-1 and TRBJ1-5, with 11 bases fitting TRBD1. With V trimmed by 4 bases and J by 1 base, 6 bases remained unmatched. Germline CDR1 reads DFQATT; CDR2 reads SNEGSKA (reference sequence). The CDR3 extends over 16 amino acids. For the CDR3, the DNA is TGCAGTGCTACGGACAGGGGGCGCGGGAGCAATCAGCCCCAGCATTTT. The encoded protein is CSATDRGRGSNQPQHF.

This chain joins TRBV29-1 and TRBJ2-2; TRBD2 might be the D (5 bases). V lost 5 bases, J lost 0 bases, and 7 bases lay in between. This CDR3 spans 13 amino acids. The germline gives CDR1 SQVTM, CDR2 ANQGSEA. CDR3 coding DNA: TGCAGCGTTCGGAGGACGAACACCGGGGAGCTGTTTTTT. It translates to CSVRRTNTGELFF.

This clonotype was recorded a few times. The chain is built from TRBV5-3 and TRBJ1-5; the D is unclear. TRBV5-3 is sorted into the ORF group, with uncertain function. The length of the CDR3 is 13 residues. V lost 0 bases and J lost 6, with 7 bases in between. This CDR3 is CARSLVYRQPQHF. CDR3 sequence (DNA): TGTGCCAGAAGCTTGGTCTACCGTCAGCCCCAGCATTTT.

CDR3 region: CASSLGGPRRETQYF. The CDR3 region has the DNA TGTGCCAGCAGCTTGGGAGGACCGCGTAGGGAGACCCAGTACTTC. The genes are TRBV5-4 and TRBJ2-5; D call uncertain. V was trimmed by 0 bases and J by 5 bases, leaving 14 bases between them. CDR3 length: 15 amino acids. The germline gives CDR1 SGHNT, CDR2 YYREEE (reference sequence).

V usage is TRBV3-1 and J usage is TRBJ2-7; TRBD1 might be the D (6 bases). This CDR3 has 15 amino acids. V was trimmed by 1 base and J by 0 bases, leaving 10 bases between them. Germline-derived CDR1 and CDR2 are LGHDT and YNNKEL (reference sequence). CDR3 in amino acids: CASSQGDRRSYEQYF. In DNA, the CDR3 is TGTGCCAGCAGCCAAGGAGACAGGCGCTCCTACGAGCAGTACTTC.

This clonotype was recorded once. The chain combines TRBV10-3 with TRBJ2-7; 13 bases fit TRBD2. J gave up 5 bases and V 1 base, and 8 bases lay outside the gene matches. Germline loops: CDR1 ENHRY, CDR2 SYGVKD. This CDR3 is 17 amino acids long. The DNA of the CDR3 is TGTGCCATCAGTGAGTACGGACTAGCGGGAGTAGAAAACGAGCAGTACTTC. It specifies CAISEYGLAGVENEQYF.

This chain uses TRBV5-1 with TRBJ2-1; D unresolved. Trimming removed 3 bases from V and 7 bases from J, with 17 bases in between. Germline values: CDR1 SGHRS, CDR2 YFSETQ. CDR3 length equals 15 residues. The CDR3 bases are TGCGCCAGCAGCTCGGTGACACGCCGTGGGAATGAGCAGTTCTTC. Its protein is CASSSVTRRGNEQFF.

This chain uses TRBV28 with TRBJ1-5; no clear D gene. The CDR3 is 12 amino acids. Germline lookup yields CDR1 MDHEN and CDR2 SYDVKM. V was pared by 3 bases and J by 5 bases, with 5 bases between. CDR3 amino acids: CASSFLDQPQHF. As DNA, the CDR3 is TGTGCCAGCAGTTTCCTGGATCAGCCCCAGCATTTT.

CDR3 sequence: CASSPQTTTGSYGYTF. The CDR3 bases are TGTGCCAGCAGCCCACAGACTACTACAGGGAGCTATGGCTACACCTTC. The chain combines TRBV7-2 with TRBJ1-2; D is perhaps TRBD1 (6 bases). The CDR3 is 16 amino acids. The V gene's germline CDR1 is SGHTA and CDR2 FQGNSA. Trimming took off 5 bases at V and 4 bases at J, with 20 bases between the two ends.

The CDR3 here is CASSPQRQGNYGYTF. Here the CDR3 DNA reads TGTGCCAGCAGCCCCCAACGACAGGGGAACTATGGCTACACCTTC. The chain is built from TRBV3-1 and TRBJ1-2, with 8 positions matching TRBD1. CDR1 is LGHDT, CDR2 YNNKEL, per germline (reference sequence). J lost 2 bases, V lost 4 bases, and 6 bases had no gene match. The CDR3 covers 15 residues.

The rearrangement joins TRBV12-3 or TRBV12-4 to TRBJ1-2, with D unresolved. The V and J ends lost 3 bases and 12 bases respectively, with 5 bases between them. The CDR3 extends over 9 amino acids. The CDR3 sequence is CASSFLHTF. Written as DNA, the CDR3 is TGTGCCAGCAGTTTCCTCCACACCTTC.